This T cell receptor beta chain was sequenced for a study of CXCR3-negative and CXCR3-positive naive CD8 T cells. Study outcomes and limitations: CXCR3-positive naive cells had TRB CDR3s that were more hydrophobic than CXCR3-negative naive cells had. High diversity, comparable across both naive subsets, contrasted with much lower diversity in memory CD8+ cells. Similar TRBV-TRBJ gene usage was seen in naive CXCR3-negative and CXCR3-positive cells, but not in memory cells.

Note on this clonotype: Its cognate antigen is unknown.

Each TRB cDNA library was prepared by 5' RACE (with UMI labels). After re-calling the 5' RACE reads, TCRdb lists one entry per CDR3 protein, DNA absent. The table lists about 150,000 distinct CDR3 sequences. Germline V lookup: CDR1 LNHDA, CDR2 SQIVND (reference sequence). The CDR3 has 17 residues. The sample comprised naive CXCR3+ CD8+ T cells from blood. As for subset: CD45RO-CCR7+CD27+CD95- naive CD8+ T cells expressing CXCR3 (TNR3+). The source of this sequence is a human donor in good health. Some clones in this sample may be carry-over from other donors' samples. The chain joins TRBV19 to TRBJ2-1; the TCRdb D gene call, TRBD1, has no DNA to confirm it. The CDR3 region is CASSTHTGDYSYNEQFF.